This is a list of T cell receptor beta chains from one sample in a study of cytomegalovirus exposure and HLA in healthy donors. The assay was immunoSEQ multiplex PCR, and TCRdb's table has in-frame clones only and misses some. The sample shows about 64,000 clones, around four fifths of them seen only once. The specimen sequenced was PBMCs. All receptors come from a male donor in good health and CMV-seropositive. Both conserved end residues are part of each CDR3. A D gene is named only where the DNA matches it firmly. Clone sizes are given selectively: once, few, many, or a class where the clone is expanded.

j_call v_call cdr3_length clone_size d_call cdr3_aa cdr3_nt
TRBJ1-1 TRBV19 13 NA TRBD1 CASRYRGRPEAFF TGTGCCAGTCGATACAGGGGGCGGCCTGAAGCTTTCTTT
TRBJ2-6 TRBV7-2 19 NA TRBD1 CASSSSLGQGYSGANVLTF TGTGCCAGCAGCTCCTCGTTGGGACAGGGGTACTCTGGGGCCAACGTCCTGACTTTC
TRBJ1-2 TRBV27 13 NA TRBD1 CASSLTGDYGYTF TGTGCCAGCAGCCTGACAGGGGACTATGGCTACACCTTC
TRBJ1-5 TRBV6-5 12 NA NA CASRTGLQPQHF TGTGCCAGCCGTACGGGGTTACAGCCCCAGCATTTT
TRBJ2-5 TRBV2 14 NA NA CASSEDGQQETQYF TGTGCCAGCAGTGAAGATGGACAGCAAGAGACCCAGTACTTC
TRBJ1-1 TRBV18 12 few NA CASSSIGGEAFF TGTGCCAGCTCATCGATAGGGGGTGAAGCTTTCTTT
TRBJ2-1 TRBV10-1 14 NA TRBD1 CASRPGTGGNEQFF TGCGCCAGCAGGCCCGGGACAGGGGGCAATGAGCAGTTCTTC
TRBJ1-1 TRBV2 14 NA NA CASSEGQRNTEAFF TGTGCCAGCAGTGAAGGACAGCGGAACACTGAAGCTTTCTTT
TRBJ2-6 TRBV10-2 15 NA TRBD1 CASKSGGTGANVLTF TGCGCCAGCAAATCAGGGGGAACTGGGGCCAACGTCCTGACTTTC
TRBJ2-7 TRBV9 15 NA NA CASSVSQGFSYEQYF TGTGCCAGCAGCGTGAGTCAGGGCTTCTCCTACGAGCAGTACTTC
TRBJ1-2 TRBV27 15 NA TRBD1 CASSVGQALTNGYTF TGTGCCAGCAGTGTAGGACAGGCTTTAACGAATGGCTACACCTTC
TRBJ1-2 TRBV5-4 15 NA TRBD1 CASSSGQATNYGYTF TGTGCCAGCAGTTCTGGACAGGCTACTAACTATGGCTACACCTTC
TRBJ1-3 TRBV9 14 NA NA CASSVGSSGNTIYF TGTGCCAGCAGCGTAGGCAGCTCTGGAAACACCATATATTTT
TRBJ2-2 TRBV11-2 15 NA NA CASSLGFLSTGELFF TGTGCCAGCAGCTTAGGGTTTTTGAGCACCGGGGAGCTGTTTTTT
TRBJ1-2 TRBV7-9 13 NA NA CASSPDSPYGYTF TGTGCCAGCAGCCCGGACAGTCCCTATGGCTACACCTTC
TRBJ1-3 TRBV7-9 16 NA TRBD1 CASSLTGRGSGNTIYF TGTGCCAGCAGCCTGACAGGGAGAGGCTCTGGAAACACCATATATTTT
TRBJ1-2 TRBV20-1 11 few NA CSAREGGGYTF TGCAGTGCTAGGGAAGGGGGTGGCTACACCTTC
TRBJ2-1 TRBV29-1 17 NA TRBD2 CSVERRLAGGRYNEQFF TGCAGCGTTGAGCGGCGACTAGCGGGGGGGCGGTACAATGAGCAGTTCTTC
TRBJ2-3 TRBV5-1 14 NA TRBD1 CASSKGQNTDTQYF TGCGCCAGCAGCAAGGGACAGAACACAGATACGCAGTATTTT